The 23 T cell receptor beta chains below come from one sample, sequenced in a study of beta chain bispecific antibodies for T cell cancers. These receptors' targets are unknown. Expansion lasted 2 to 4 days, with either anti-CD3 antibody OKT3 or CD3/CD28 beads. Findings and caveats of the study: The leukemia cells, rather than normal T cells, gave most of the targeted TRBV signal.

TCRdb recomputed calls from the 5' RACE reads with MiXCR, one row per CDR3 protein. Of 20,000 to 25,000 distinct CDR3 sequences listed, over 2.5% were seen once; the top ten hold approximately 29%. Sequenced material: healthy donor T cells cultured with leukemia cells. Source of these receptors: a human donor in good health. Some clones in this sample may be carry-over from other donors' samples.

The table lists this clonotype with a few counts. This chain connects TRBV19 to TRBJ1-1; D is unclear. The germline V gene has CDR1 LNHDA and CDR2 SQIVND (reference sequence). Trimming removed 11 bases at V and 4 bases at J, with 20 bases between. CDR3 length: 14 amino acids. The CDR3: CAVRSPVPGTEAFF. CDR3 sequence (DNA): TGTGCCGTTAGGTCCCCGGTCCCGGGCACTGAAGCTTTCTTT. Full variable domain (outside the CDR3, taken from reference TRBV19 and TRBJ1-1): DGGITQSPKYLFRKEGQNVTLSCEQNLNHDAMYWYRQDPGQGLRLIYYSQIVNDFQKGDIAEGYSVSREKKESFPLTVTSAQKNPTAFYLCAVRSPVPGTEAFFGQGTRLTVV.

This clonotype has a count of ten or more. This sequence joins TRBV2 and TRBJ2-5; D not resolved. Germline V gives CDR1 SNHLY, CDR2 FYNNEI. The length of the CDR3 is 15 residues. Deletions cut 1 base from V and 2 bases from J, with 11 bases between. The CDR3 sequence is CASSEELALQETQYF. CDR3 nucleotide sequence: TGTGCCAGCAGTGAAGAATTGGCTCTTCAAGAGACCCAGTACTTC.

In its sample, this clonotype ranks as medium-sized (0.01 to 0.1%). This chain connects TRBV6-6 to TRBJ2-7; 7 bases agree with TRBD1. Germline V lookup: CDR1 MNHNY, CDR2 SVGAGI (reference sequence). This CDR3 has 14 residues. Trimming cost V 8 bases and J 6 bases; bases outside gene matches: 13. CDR3: CASLNGGQSGEQYF. The CDR3 nucleotides read TGTGCCAGCTTAAATGGGGGACAGTCTGGCGAGCAGTACTTC.

This clonotype was observed many times. The chain couples TRBV20-1 to TRBJ2-5; D ambiguous. V lost 0 bases to trimming and J lost 3 bases, with 11 bases between them. The CDR3 covers 14 residues. CDR1 is DFQATT, CDR2 SNEGSKA, per germline (reference sequence). The CDR3 sequence is CSARDRVGEETQYF. CDR3 DNA sequence: TGCAGTGCTAGAGATCGGGTAGGAGAAGAGACCCAGTACTTC.

This clonotype is medium-sized (0.01 to 0.1%) in the sample. This chain uses TRBV20-1 with TRBJ2-7, with 7 bases that match TRBD1. Germline V gene sequence: CDR1 DFQATT, CDR2 SNEGSKA (reference sequence). The CDR3 contains 14 residues. The junction had 10 bases not matched to a gene; V was cut back by 5 bases and J by 3 bases. This CDR3 reads CSAANRGRGYEQYF. CDR3 DNA: TGCAGTGCTGCAAACAGGGGTCGGGGCTACGAGCAGTACTTC.

There are many counts of this clonotype. This chain joins TRBV7-8 and TRBJ2-5; TRBD1 or TRBD2 may be the D gene (6 bases each). Looked up from germline, CDR1 is SGHVS and CDR2 is FQNEAQ. This CDR3 contains 15 residues. V was shortened by 4 bases and J by 8 bases, with 20 bases between the two germline ends. CDR3 DNA: TGTGCCAGCAGCTGGCAAGCGGGTGGGGGCGTCACCCAGTACTTC. Translation: CASSWQAGGGVTQYF. Combining the CDR3 with reference TRBV7-8 and TRBJ2-5 gives the whole variable domain GAGVSQSPRYKVAKRGQDVALRCDPISGHVSLFWYQQALGQGPEFLTYFQNEAQLDKSGLPSDRFFAERPEGSVSTLKIQRTQQEDSAVYLCASSWQAGGGVTQYFGPGTRLLVL.

This clonotype was seen more than once but under ten times. This may arise from a read error, as a much more abundant clone is one base away. This chain joins TRBV4-1 and TRBJ2-1; D may be TRBD2 (6 bases). The V end was cut by 0 bases, the J end by 11 bases, with 14 bases between. Germline CDR1 is MGHRA and CDR2 is YSYEKL. This CDR3 spans 14 amino acids. CDR3 bases: TGCGCCAGCAGCCAAGATACGGAGGGGCATCAGCAGTTCTTC. This gives the protein CASSQDTEGHQQFF.

This clonotype was seen ten or more times. The chain uses TRBV12-3 or TRBV12-4 and TRBJ1-2; possibly TRBD1 for D (5 bases). The V end was cut by 7 bases, the J end by 2 bases, with 8 bases between. There are 12 residues in the CDR3. The DNA of the CDR3 is TGTGCCAGCACAGGGCGGAACTATGGCTACACCTTC. Translated: CASTGRNYGYTF.

This clonotype occurred many times. A read error may account for a junction end that differs from germline. In nucleotides, the CDR3 is TGTGCCAGCACCTTAGATCCCAGGGTTGATGAGCAGTACTTC. It translates to CASTLDPRVDEQYF. The V gene is TRBV11-2, the J gene TRBJ2-7, with D maybe TRBD1 (5 bases). The V gene's germline CDR1 is SGHAT and CDR2 FQNNGV. CDR3 length: 14 amino acids. The whole variable domain, remainder taken from reference TRBV11-2 and TRBJ2-7, is EAGVAQSPRYKIIEKRQSVAFWCNPISGHATLYWYQQILGQGPKLLIQFQNNGVVDDSQLPKDRFSAERLKGVDSTLKIQPAKLEDSAVYLCASTLDPRVDEQYFGPGTRLTVT.

This clonotype was detected ten times or more. V usage is TRBV7-8 and J usage is TRBJ2-7; D assignment may be TRBD1 or TRBD2 (6 bases each). The CDR3 covers 14 residues. V dropped 6 bases and J dropped 4 bases, with 16 bases sitting between them. The germline V gene has CDR1 SGHVS and CDR2 FQNEAQ. CDR3 in amino acids: CASSSQGTPYEQYF. CDR3 coding DNA: TGTGCCAGCAGTTCTCAGGGGACTCCGTACGAGCAGTACTTC.

This clonotype was observed many times. This chain joins TRBV5-1 and TRBJ2-7, with 7 bases identical to TRBD2. The CDR3 covers 16 residues. CDR1 is SGHRS, CDR2 YFSETQ, per germline. The trim removed 2 bases at V and 0 bases at J, leaving 8 bases unmatched. The CDR3 loop is CASSFLLAVSSYEQYF. CDR3 nucleotide sequence: TGCGCCAGCAGCTTCCTTCTAGCGGTGAGCTCCTACGAGCAGTACTTC.

This clonotype has at least ten counts. The chain couples TRBV28 to TRBJ1-6; D is ambiguous. There are 15 residues in the CDR3. Germline values: CDR1 MDHEN, CDR2 SYDVKM. V lost 3 bases, J lost 5 bases, and 11 bases lay in between. This CDR3 reads CASSFPTDNNSPLHF. CDR3 in DNA: TGTGCCAGCAGTTTTCCTACAGATAATAATTCACCCCTCCACTTT. Using reference TRBV28 and TRBJ1-6 for the parts outside the CDR3, the full variable domain is DVKVTQSSRYLVKRTGEKVFLECVQDMDHENMFWYRQDPGLGLRLIYFSYDVKMKEKGDIPEGYSVSREKKERFSLILESASTNQTSMYLCASSFPTDNNSPLHFGNGTRLTVT.

This clonotype was counted at least ten times. CDR3 loop: CASSPTGDTQYF. CDR3 bases: TGTGCCAGCAGCCCTACCGGAGATACGCAGTATTTT. This chain joins TRBV7-9 and TRBJ2-3; D not resolved. CDR1 SEHNR and CDR2 FQNEAQ come from the germline V gene (reference sequence). The ends were cut back, 5 bases at V and 5 bases at J, with 8 bases in the middle. This CDR3 contains 12 residues.

This clonotype was seen more than once but under ten times. The genes are TRBV30 and TRBJ2-5; D may correspond to TRBD1 or TRBD2 (5 bases each). The ends were cut back, 0 bases at V and 4 bases at J, with 12 bases in the middle. The CDR3 length is 14 residues. Germline V lookup: CDR1 GTSNPN, CDR2 SVGIG (reference sequence). The chain's CDR3 is CAWSVGTEGETQYF. The DNA of the CDR3 is TGTGCCTGGAGTGTAGGGACCGAGGGAGAGACCCAGTACTTC. Full variable domain (missing parts from reference TRBV30 and TRBJ2-5): SQTIHQWPATLVQPVGSPLSLECTVEGTSNPNLYWYRQAAGRGLQLLFYSVGIGQISSEVPQNLSASRPQDRQFILSSKKLLLSDSGFYLCAWSVGTEGETQYFGPGTRLLVL.

This clonotype was recorded a few times. The CDR3 nucleotides read TGCAGTGCCCTCGACAGGGGGCGAGGCACAGATACGCAGTATTTT. Protein product: CSALDRGRGTDTQYF. The chain employs TRBV20-1 and TRBJ2-3; 10 nucleotides line up with TRBD1. V dropped 6 bases and J dropped 1; count of bases not matched to a gene: 7. CDR3 length: 15 amino acids. Germline assignment: CDR1 DFQATT and CDR2 SNEGSKA (reference sequence).

This clonotype was detected many times. The rearrangement links TRBV11-3 to TRBJ2-1; D may be TRBD2 (7 bases). Trimming took off 0 bases at V and 8 bases at J, with 8 bases between the two ends. CDR3 length: 13 residues. Germline CDR1 is SGHNT and CDR2 is YENEEA. This CDR3 reads CASSLDGGHEQFF. The CDR3 DNA is TGTGCCAGCAGCTTAGACGGGGGGCATGAGCAGTTCTTC.

This clonotype was counted many times. The chain uses TRBV9 and TRBJ2-1; 7 bases agree with TRBD2. V trimming: 0 bases; J trimming: 4 bases; junction bases outside the gene matches: 4. Germline CDR1 SGDLS, CDR2 YYNGEE. The CDR3 covers 15 residues. The CDR3 is CASSVEAGVYNEQFF. Written as DNA, the CDR3 is TGTGCCAGCAGCGTAGAGGCGGGGGTTTACAATGAGCAGTTCTTC.

This clonotype was counted many times. V and J are TRBV6-5 and TRBJ1-2, with a possible D match to TRBD1 (6 bases). The CDR3 totals 15 residues. Germline CDR1 is MNHEY and CDR2 is SVGAGI. The V and J ends lost 6 bases and 4 bases respectively, with 18 bases between them. The CDR3 nucleotides are TGTGCCAGCAGGAAAACAGGGATAGGTGGCTATGGCTACACCTTC. Translated: CASRKTGIGGYGYTF.

This clonotype was picked up many times. This chain connects TRBV5-1 to TRBJ2-5; 11 nucleotides line up with TRBD2. V lost 0 bases to trimming and J lost 2 bases; unmatched junction nucleotides: 0. Germline lookup yields CDR1 SGHRS and CDR2 YFSETQ. This CDR3 has 15 amino acids. CDR3 loop: CASSLGLAGQETQYF. As DNA, the CDR3 is TGCGCCAGCAGCTTGGGACTAGCGGGACAAGAGACCCAGTACTTC.

The table lists this clonotype with many counts. The gene calls are TRBV4-1 and TRBJ2-7; D is undetermined. V lost 2 bases and J lost 6, with 17 bases in between. The CDR3 loop spans 15 amino acids. The germline gives CDR1 MGHRA, CDR2 YSYEKL. This chain's CDR3 is CASSQSPGRLGEQYF. The CDR3 bases are TGCGCCAGCAGCCAATCTCCCGGCCGGTTGGGCGAGCAGTACTTC.

There are many counts of this clonotype. For the CDR3, the DNA is TGTGCCAGCAGTGAAAGGCTAGCGTTACCCAAAAACATTCAGTACTTC. This encodes CASSERLALPKNIQYF. The V and J genes are TRBV2 and TRBJ2-4; perhaps TRBD2 as D (6 bases). The CDR3 is 16 residues long. Trimming took 2 bases from V and 2 from J, leaving 13 bases between them. Germline V gene lookup returns CDR1 SNHLY and CDR2 FYNNEI.

This clonotype was detected many times. This chain connects TRBV10-3 to TRBJ2-5, with 7 bases that match TRBD1. There are 14 residues in the CDR3. J lost 0 bases, V lost 8 bases, and 6 bases had no gene match. Germline V gene sequence: CDR1 ENHRY, CDR2 SYGVKD. DNA of the CDR3: TGTGCCATCTCTCCGGGGACAGACCAAGAGACCCAGTACTTC. Amino acids: CAISPGTDQETQYF.

This clonotype occurred many times. V and J are TRBV3-1 and TRBJ2-1; D might be TRBD2 (5 bases). The CDR3 has 18 residues. V was pared by 0 bases and J by 3 bases, with 18 bases between. From germline, CDR1 is LGHDT and CDR2 YNNKEL (reference sequence). The chain's CDR3 is CASSQDDRGRGYYNEQFF. CDR3 DNA sequence: TGTGCCAGCAGCCAAGATGACCGAGGCCGGGGTTACTACAATGAGCAGTTCTTC.